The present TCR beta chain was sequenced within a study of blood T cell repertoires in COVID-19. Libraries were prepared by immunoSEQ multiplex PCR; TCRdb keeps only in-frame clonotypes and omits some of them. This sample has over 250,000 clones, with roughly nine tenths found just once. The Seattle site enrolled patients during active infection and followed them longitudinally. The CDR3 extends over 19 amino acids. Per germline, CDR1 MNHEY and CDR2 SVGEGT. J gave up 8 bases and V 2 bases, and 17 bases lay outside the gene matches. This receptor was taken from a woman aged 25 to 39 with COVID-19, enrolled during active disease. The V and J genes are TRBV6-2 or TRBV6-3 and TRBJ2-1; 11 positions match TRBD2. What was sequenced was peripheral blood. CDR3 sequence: CASSYTAGTSGRGGDEQFF. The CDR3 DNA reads TGTGCCAGCAGTTACACGGCCGGGACTAGCGGAAGGGGAGGGGATGAGCAGTTCTTC.